This is a list of T cell receptor beta chains from one sample in a study of T cells in localized non-small cell lung cancer. Using immunoSEQ multiplex PCR, the repertoire was profiled, and TCRdb retains in-frame clones only, with some absent. The sample consists of nearly 40,000 clones, 70% to 90% of them appearing once. The material was peripheral blood, obtained before any cancer treatment. These receptors all stem from a man aged 18 to 49 with stage I lung adenocarcinoma. The CDR3 runs from the conserved cysteine through the conserved F or W.

J: TRBJ2-2
V: TRBV7-3
CDR3: CASSPPGGEWAGELFF

J: TRBJ1-2
V: TRBV18
CDR3: CASSPSEGAYGYTF

J: TRBJ2-7
V: TRBV30
CDR3: CAWSLGTYEQYF

J: TRBJ2-3
V: TRBV4-2
CDR3: CASSQDYPDTQYF

J: TRBJ2-3
V: TRBV10-3
CDR3: CAISEVSGGTDTQYF

J: TRBJ1-2
V: TRBV6-1
CDR3: CASIPTGGNYGYTF

J: TRBJ1-5
V: TRBV21-1
CDR3: CASSNRDRESQPQHF

J: TRBJ2-2
V: TRBV5-4
CDR3: CASSLMTSGAPGELFF

J: TRBJ1-2
V: TRBV5-4
CDR3: CASSLAGEVGYTF

J: TRBJ1-2
V: TRBV7-9
CDR3: CASSLVTRNERGYTF

J: TRBJ1-6
V: TRBV19
CDR3: CASSMRSGQGIPLHF

J: TRBJ1-5
V: TRBV4-2
CDR3: CASSQEGAGRSNQPQHF

J: TRBJ1-1
V: TRBV29-1
CDR3: CSVVPTPTEAFF

J: TRBJ1-1
V: TRBV2
CDR3: CASSVQGSTEAFF

J: TRBJ1-5
V: TRBV19
CDR3: CASSMGSYSNQPQHF

J: TRBJ2-3
V: TRBV30
CDR3: CAWSVGTDTQYF

J: TRBJ2-7
V: TRBV5-1
CDR3: CASKEGQYHEQYF

J: TRBJ2-1
V: TRBV7-9
CDR3: CASSRQDTEFF

J: TRBJ2-7
V: TRBV10-3
CDR3: CATQPSEPGRHYEQYF

J: TRBJ2-3
V: TRBV7-2
CDR3: CASSYWSSGGLDTQYF

J: TRBJ1-4
V: TRBV2
CDR3: CASTEVFDEKLFF

J: TRBJ1-3
V: TRBV2
CDR3: CASSGTAGGLAGNTIYF

J: TRBJ2-3
V: TRBV9
CDR3: CASSAPGQGLDTQYF

J: TRBJ2-2
V: TRBV5-4
CDR3: CASSPAGGPTGELFF

J: TRBJ2-1
V: TRBV30
CDR3: CAWRKGSLNEQFF

J: TRBJ2-2
V: TRBV6-5
CDR3: CASSYDGTGELFF

J: TRBJ2-3
V: TRBV7-9
CDR3: CASSPFLGVVGTDTQYF

J: TRBJ2-2
V: TRBV28
CDR3: CASVAGQIGGGELFF

J: TRBJ2-3
V: TRBV7-9
CDR3: CASREGQGGTDTQYF

J: TRBJ2-6
V: TRBV4-2
CDR3: CASSPRAQGAGANVLTF

J: TRBJ2-4
V: TRBV18
CDR3: CASSPLKSIAKNIQYF

J: TRBJ1-2
V: TRBV4-2
CDR3: CASSQEQGLGYTF

J: TRBJ1-1
V: TRBV13
CDR3: CASSFTGVGRTEAFF

J: TRBJ1-1
V: TRBV7-3
CDR3: CASSTNRNTEAFF

J: TRBJ1-5
V: TRBV29-1
CDR3: CSVELASGQPQHF

J: TRBJ1-1
V: TRBV18
CDR3: CASLKSGTGATEAFF

J: TRBJ2-7
V: TRBV6-6
CDR3: CASSSPGQGVYEQYF

J: TRBJ2-5
V: TRBV25-1
CDR3: CASSEYGQGIGETQYF

J: TRBJ2-3
V: TRBV6-1
CDR3: CASSRGLTGDTQYF

J: TRBJ1-5
V: TRBV30
CDR3: CAWQISNQPQHF

J: TRBJ1-5
V: TRBV2
CDR3: CASRVDRGLGNQPQHF

J: TRBJ1-1
V: TRBV7-3
CDR3: CASSLTAAMNTEAFF